This TCR beta chain was captured by sequencing in a study of T cell responses to AZD1222 COVID-19 vaccine. As to this clone: Its antigen remains unknown.

Germline V gene sequence: CDR1 MNHEY, CDR2 SVGEGT. Trimming cost V 5 bases and J 4 bases, with 8 bases left between them. The CDR3 extends over 12 amino acids. Study results and limitations: Donor demographics were predominantly white British with a female majority; clonal diversity may be underestimated. Two AZD1222 doses significantly raised spike-specific TCR breadth and depth over controls.

Profiling relied on immunoSEQ multiplex PCR, and the TCRdb table lists in-frame clones only, not all of them. The sample lists 150,000 to 170,000 clones, roughly nine tenths seen once, with 4.5% to 6% in the top ten. The sequence was obtained from an adult in good health. The V gene is TRBV6-2 or TRBV6-3, the J gene TRBJ1-2, with D possibly being TRBD1 (5 bases). The source material was peripheral blood, sampled on day 0 of MenACWY control vaccination. CDR3 nucleotides: TGTGCCAGCAGTAAGGGGCGCTATGGCTACACCTTC. Its protein product is CASSKGRYGYTF.